Below are 29 T cell receptor beta chains sequenced from a single sample in a study of T cells after yellow fever vaccination. TCRdb used MiXCR to reprocess the 5' RACE reads, holding one entry per CDR3 protein. The sample has 200,000 to 300,000 distinct CDR3 sequences, more than 3.5% seen once; the top ten hold around 19%. The sequencing used PBMCs, collected 15 days after the yellow fever booster vaccination. The receptor source for this set is a young man who received the YFV17D yellow fever vaccine.

The table lists this clonotype with many counts. In DNA, the CDR3 is TGTGCCAGCACCCCAGGATGGGGCTGGGGGGAGACCCAGTACTTC. Translating gives CASTPGWGWGETQYF. The J gene is TRBJ2-5, the V gene TRBV7-2; D may match TRBD1 or TRBD2 (5 bases each). V was pared by 7 bases and J by 5 bases, with 20 bases between. Per germline, CDR1 SGHTA and CDR2 FQGNSA. The CDR3 is 15 amino acids.

The table lists this clonotype with many counts. This chain connects TRBV12-3 or TRBV12-4 to TRBJ2-1; possibly TRBD2 for D (6 bases). The V end lost 5 bases, the J end lost 10 bases, and 12 bases lay between the germline ends. This CDR3 region has 12 residues. Here the CDR3 reads CASSPVGGEQFF. The DNA of the CDR3 is TGTGCCAGCAGTCCTGTCGGGGGAGAGCAGTTCTTC.

This clonotype was detected many times. In DNA, the CDR3 is TGTGCCAGCGGGGGTGGAGAAAACATTCAGTACTTC. Protein sequence: CASGGGENIQYF. The gene calls are TRBV3-1 and TRBJ2-4, with D perhaps TRBD1 or TRBD2 (5 bases each). The V gene lost 8 bases and the J gene lost 5 bases, with 10 bases spanning the gap. The CDR3 runs to 12 residues. CDR1 is LGHDT and CDR2 is YNNKEL in the germline V gene (reference sequence). The whole variable domain, remainder taken from reference TRBV3-1 and TRBJ2-4, is DTAVSQTPKYLVTQMGNDKSIKCEQNLGHDTMYWYKQDSKKFLKIMFSYNNKELIINETVPNRFSPKSPDKAHLNLHINSLELGDSAVYFCASGGGENIQYFGAGTRLSVL.

This clonotype has a count of ten or more. The chain recombines TRBV3-1 with TRBJ1-3, with D unclear. In germline, CDR1 is LGHDT, CDR2 YNNKEL (reference sequence). The CDR3 has 12 amino acids. The germline V and J ends were trimmed by 4 bases and 8 bases, with 9 bases remaining between them. The CDR3 here is CASSRGWDTIYF. The CDR3, as DNA: TGTGCCAGCAGCCGAGGGTGGGACACCATATATTTT.

Ten or more counts support this clonotype. The rearrangement uses TRBV20-1 and TRBJ2-2, with unresolved D. The CDR3 is 12 amino acids. V lost 1 base and J lost 9, with 9 bases in between. In germline, CDR1 is DFQATT, CDR2 SNEGSKA (reference sequence). CDR3 loop: CSARGRYRELFF. In DNA, the CDR3 is TGCAGTGCTAGAGGGCGGTATCGGGAGCTGTTTTTT.

This clonotype was seen repeatedly, ten times or more. The V gene is TRBV6-5, the J gene TRBJ2-1, with 8 bases aligning to TRBD1. J lost 9 bases, V lost 6 bases, and 16 bases had no gene match. Per the germline V gene, CDR1 is MNHEY and CDR2 is SVGAGI. This CDR3 is 16 amino acids long. The CDR3 nucleotides are TGTGCCAGCAGCCCCCCGACAGGGGTATCTAGTAGTGAGCAGTTCTTC. Amino acids: CASSPPTGVSSSEQFF.

At least ten counts were recorded for this clonotype. The J gene is TRBJ1-4, the V gene TRBV7-3; D is unclear. Germline CDR1 SGHTA, CDR2 FQGTGA. V lost 7 bases and J lost 4, with 13 bases in between. The CDR3 is 14 amino acids. CDR3 nucleotides: TGTGCCAGCATTATCCCTGAGGGTAATGAAAAACTGTTTTTT. Translating it yields CASIIPEGNEKLFF.

This clonotype was seen ten or more times. This chain joins TRBV6-1 and TRBJ2-2, with a tentative D call TRBD2 (5 bases). CDR1 is MNHNS and CDR2 is SASEGT in the germline V gene. Deletions cut 6 bases from V and 4 bases from J, with 12 bases between. This CDR3 is built from 14 residues. CDR3 sequence (DNA): TGTGCCAGCAGGCCAAACCGGGGCACCGGGGAGCTGTTTTTT. Its protein is CASRPNRGTGELFF.

This clonotype was counted ten times or more. J is TRBJ1-6 and V is TRBV5-4, with 9 bases fitting TRBD1. The CDR3 covers 15 residues. CDR1 is SGHNT and CDR2 is YYREEE in the germline V gene (reference sequence). J lost 7 bases, V lost 3 bases, and 5 bases had no gene match. CDR3 sequence reads: CASSSRQGGNSPLHF. DNA of the CDR3: TGTGCCAGCAGCTCCAGACAGGGGGGGAATTCACCCCTCCACTTT.

This clonotype was detected ten times or more. V and J are TRBV15 and TRBJ2-2; D not certain. Trimming stripped 0 bases from V and 1 base from J, with 3 bases between. CDR3 length equals 14 residues. Germline V CDR1 and CDR2: LNHNV, YYDKDF (reference sequence). CDR3 loop: CATSRDVNTGELFF. The CDR3 DNA follows: TGTGCCACCAGCAGAGATGTGAACACCGGGGAGCTGTTTTTT.

This clonotype was found many times. V usage is TRBV18 and J usage is TRBJ1-4, with D tentatively TRBD1 (5 bases). This CDR3 spans 17 amino acids. CDR1 is KGHSH and CDR2 is LQKENI in the germline V gene. Trimming left V 0 bases short and J 3 bases short, with 14 bases between. CDR3 nucleotides: TGTGCCAGCTCACCACCGGGACCCCGGCGGGCTAATGAAAAACTGTTTTTT. This codes for CASSPPGPRRANEKLFF.

This clonotype was counted ten times or more. CDR3 DNA sequence: TGTGCCAGCAGTTATAGTTCCCGACAAGAGACCCAGTACTTC. The encoded protein is CASSYSSRQETQYF. The chain uses TRBV6-5 and TRBJ2-5; D call uncertain. Trimming cost V 3 bases and J 2 bases, with 10 bases left between them. The CDR3 sequence is 14 residues long. Germline CDR1 is MNHEY and CDR2 is SVGAGI.

This clonotype was seen at least ten times. The J gene is TRBJ2-7, the V gene TRBV3-1; tentative D call: TRBD2 (6 bases). Between the trimmed V and J ends, which lost 0 bases and 7 bases, there was a span of 16 bases. CDR1 and CDR2 (germline): LGHDT, YNNKEL (reference sequence). The CDR3 is 15 residues long. The CDR3 DNA is TGTGCCAGCAGCCAAGAGGGACTGGGATCCTTGGAGCAGTACTTC. Protein product: CASSQEGLGSLEQYF.

In its sample, this clonotype was seen many times. V and J are TRBV27 and TRBJ1-2; tentatively, D is TRBD1 (6 bases). V was clipped by 0 bases and J by 4 bases, with 21 bases between them. The CDR3 extends over 18 amino acids. Germline CDR1 is MNHEY and CDR2 is SMNVEV (reference sequence). The CDR3 DNA is TGTGCCAGCAGTTTATCGCCACGTTTCAGGGGTTTTGGCTATGGCTACACCTTC. This codes for CASSLSPRFRGFGYGYTF.

Many counts were recorded for this clonotype. CDR3 region: CASSVKLMYRNEQFF. CDR3 nucleotide sequence: TGTGCCAGCAGTGTGAAGTTAATGTATCGCAATGAGCAGTTCTTC. The V call is TRBV6-1, the J call TRBJ2-1, with D unresolved. This CDR3 comprises 15 residues. The germline V gene encodes CDR1 MNHNS and CDR2 SASEGT. V was trimmed by 4 bases and J by 6 bases, leaving 16 bases between them.

In this sample, this clonotype turned up many times. This chain links TRBV27 with TRBJ2-7; a possible D gene is TRBD1 (6 bases). V lost 2 bases and J lost 4, with 12 bases in between. CDR3 length: 14 residues. CDR1 is MNHEY and CDR2 is SMNVEV in the germline V gene (reference sequence). In DNA, the CDR3 is TGTGCCAGCAGTTTAACCGGGACAAATTACGAGCAGTACGTC. Its protein is CASSLTGTNYEQYV.

The table lists this clonotype with many counts. The chain uses TRBV6-5 and TRBJ2-5, with no clear D. The V gene's germline CDR1 is MNHEY and CDR2 SVGAGI. V lost 5 bases to trimming and J lost 5 bases, with 9 bases between them. The length of the CDR3 is 12 residues. The CDR3 DNA is TGTGCCAGCAGTACGGTGGGGGAGACCCAGTACTTC. Protein sequence: CASSTVGETQYF.

There are many counts of this clonotype. The V and J genes are TRBV6-2 or TRBV6-3 and TRBJ2-2, with D hard to call. V lost 3 bases, J lost 5 bases, and 10 bases lay in between. There are 14 residues in the CDR3. Germline V lookup: CDR1 MNHEY, CDR2 SVGEGT. CDR3 loop: CASSYWLGTGELFF. CDR3 sequence (DNA): TGTGCCAGCAGTTATTGGTTGGGTACCGGGGAGCTGTTTTTT.

Only a few counts were recorded for this clonotype. The chain recombines TRBV4-2 with TRBJ2-3; 8 nucleotides agree with TRBD1. J lost 0 bases, V lost 5 bases, and 19 bases had no gene match. The V gene's germline CDR1 is LGHNA and CDR2 YNFKEQ. This CDR3 is 20 amino acids long. The CDR3 loop reads CASSKRGLTGEGPSTDTQYF. CDR3 in DNA: TGTGCCAGCAGCAAACGGGGACTGACAGGGGAAGGACCTAGCACAGATACGCAGTATTTT.

This clonotype was seen at least ten times. The V and J genes are TRBV4-1 and TRBJ2-5; 10 bases are a match to TRBD2. V trimming: 1 base; J trimming: 5 bases; junction bases outside the gene matches: 13. Germline V CDR1 and CDR2: MGHRA, YSYEKL. The CDR3 loop spans 18 amino acids. CDR3 amino acids: CASSQVSASGGFGETQYF. For the CDR3, the DNA is TGCGCCAGCAGCCAAGTGTCTGCTAGCGGGGGTTTTGGGGAGACCCAGTACTTC.

This clonotype was picked up many times. The V gene is TRBV20-1, the J gene TRBJ2-4; 7 bases align to TRBD2. The CDR3 sequence is 18 residues long. V shed 0 bases, J shed 2 bases, and the junction held 13 bases outside the gene matches. The germline CDR1 and CDR2 sequences are DFQATT and SNEGSKA (reference sequence). CDR3: CSARDWGGTEDPKNIQYF. The CDR3 bases are TGCAGTGCTAGAGATTGGGGGGGGACCGAAGACCCCAAAAACATTCAGTACTTC.

In this sample, this clonotype turned up many times. The CDR3 region is CASTISGGVYNEQFF. In DNA form, the CDR3 reads TGTGCCAGCACCATCTCAGGCGGGGTCTACAATGAGCAGTTCTTC. This chain joins TRBV4-2 and TRBJ2-1; D might be TRBD2 (6 bases). CDR1 LGHNA and CDR2 YNFKEQ come from the germline V gene. The CDR3 spans 15 residues. Trimming shortened V by 7 bases and J by 3 bases, and 16 bases separated the two germline ends.

This clonotype was seen a handful of times. The chain has TRBV6-2 or TRBV6-3 and TRBJ1-5, with TRBD1 as a possible D gene (6 bases). CDR3 length equals 13 residues. Germline V gives CDR1 MNHEY, CDR2 SVGEGT. V was clipped by 5 bases and J by 3 bases, with 8 bases between them. CDR3 in DNA: TGTGCCAGCAGTCGGGACAACAATCAGCCCCAGCATTTT. Its translation is CASSRDNNQPQHF.

This clonotype was seen at least ten times. The J gene is TRBJ2-1, the V gene TRBV7-3, with D possibly TRBD1 on 5 matching bases. Germline V CDR1 and CDR2: SGHTA, FQGTGA. The CDR3 spans 15 residues. V gave up 5 bases and J gave up 4 bases, with 15 bases separating them. CDR3 residues: CASSPRGRGYNEQFF. The CDR3 DNA reads as TGTGCCAGCAGCCCACGTGGAAGGGGATACAATGAGCAGTTCTTC.

This clonotype came up many times. The chain joins TRBV30 to TRBJ1-5; no clear D. Trimming stripped 4 bases from V and 2 bases from J, with 12 bases between. The CDR3 sequence is 14 residues long. Germline V gives CDR1 GTSNPN, CDR2 SVGIG (reference sequence). In DNA, the CDR3 is TGTGCCTGGACGGAGGGCGCGGGCAATCAGCCCCAGCATTTT. This encodes CAWTEGAGNQPQHF.

This clonotype was found many times. V is TRBV20-1 and J is TRBJ1-3, with D possibly matching TRBD1 (6 bases). Germline-derived CDR1 and CDR2 are DFQATT and SNEGSKA (reference sequence). The CDR3 sequence is 14 residues long. The V end was cut by 6 bases, the J end by 0 bases, with 12 bases between. CDR3 sequence (DNA): TGCAGTGCCAAGGACAGAAGCTCTGGAAACACCATATATTTT. This encodes CSAKDRSSGNTIYF.

This clonotype was recorded many times. The V and J genes are TRBV20-1 and TRBJ2-2, with D perhaps TRBD1 or TRBD2 (6 bases each). Trimming left V 1 base short and J 6 bases short, with 18 bases between. The germline CDR1 and CDR2 sequences are DFQATT and SNEGSKA (reference sequence). The CDR3 length is 16 residues. DNA of the CDR3: TGCAGTGCTAGAGTGGGGGGACTCGGGGGCCCCGGGGAGCTGTTTTTT. Its protein is CSARVGGLGGPGELFF.

This clonotype was detected many times. This chain uses TRBV30 with TRBJ2-5, with TRBD2 as a possible D gene (6 bases). Trimming pared 3 bases from V and 4 bases from J, leaving 15 bases between. CDR3 length: 14 residues. CDR1 is GTSNPN and CDR2 is SVGIG in the germline V gene (reference sequence). CDR3 protein: CAWSTGLSRETQYF. CDR3 bases: TGTGCCTGGAGCACCGGACTATCTAGAGAGACCCAGTACTTC.

This clonotype has a count of ten or more. This sequence joins TRBV7-8 and TRBJ2-3; D not resolved. There are 15 residues in the CDR3. The V and J ends lost 4 bases and 6 bases respectively, with 17 bases between them. The germline CDR1 and CDR2 sequences are SGHVS and FQNEAQ. CDR3 sequence: CASSWGWGVVDTQYF. CDR3 DNA sequence: TGTGCCAGCAGCTGGGGATGGGGTGTCGTTGATACGCAGTATTTT.